These T cell receptor beta chains were read from a single sample in a study of control samples from healthy donors and cancer patients. The protocol was immunoSEQ multiplex PCR, while the TCRdb copy is restricted to in-frame clones and leaves out a portion. The sample consists of about 160,000 clones, around 94% of them appearing once. Sequencing was done on a sample of PBMCs. The receptors were sampled from a man aged 60 to 75 with colorectal cancer. The CDR3 runs from the conserved cysteine through the conserved F or W. D genes are given only for firm matches. Not all rows give a size; the values are once, few, many and, for expanded clones, a class.

clone size	V gene	J gene	D gene	CDR3 protein	CDR3 DNA
-	TRBV4-3	TRBJ2-1	TRBD2	CASSRTGTSVNEQFF	TGCGCCAGCAGTCGTACCGGGACTAGCGTTAATGAGCAGTTCTTC
-	TRBV7-2	TRBJ2-5	TRBD2	CASSFGAGGETQYF	TGTGCCAGCAGCTTCGGGGCGGGGGGAGAGACCCAGTACTTC
-	TRBV6-6	TRBJ2-7	-	CASHPDRITYEQYF	TGTGCCTCCCACCCAGACAGAATTACCTACGAGCAGTACTTC
-	TRBV19	TRBJ2-5	-	CASSRTGSGETQYF	TGTGCCAGTAGTAGGACGGGGTCGGGAGAGACCCAGTACTTC
-	TRBV4-2	TRBJ2-5	-	CASSPTERPQETQYF	TGTGCCAGCAGCCCTACTGAGAGGCCCCAAGAGACCCAGTACTTC
-	TRBV30	TRBJ1-5	-	CAWSTPPGARQPQHF	TGTGCCTGGAGTACACCCCCAGGGGCAAGGCAGCCCCAGCATTTT
-	TRBV30	TRBJ2-7	-	CAWSTGLLTPLSAYEQYF	TGTGCCTGGAGCACGGGACTCCTAACCCCTCTATCCGCCTACGAGCAGTACTTC
few	TRBV4-1	TRBJ2-7	TRBD1	CASSRPGQGPEQYF	TGCGCCAGCAGTCGTCCGGGACAGGGGCCCGAGCAGTACTTC
-	TRBV4-3	TRBJ2-7	TRBD1	CASSQEREKDRGSYEQYF	TGCGCCAGCAGCCAAGAGAGGGAAAAAGACAGGGGCTCCTACGAGCAGTACTTC
-	TRBV19	TRBJ2-1	-	CASTPWGGQGNEQFF	TGTGCCAGTACCCCATGGGGGGGCCAAGGGAATGAGCAGTTCTTC
-	TRBV18	TRBJ2-1	TRBD2	CASSWELTSGGNEQFF	TGTGCCAGCTCATGGGAGTTGACTAGCGGGGGCAATGAGCAGTTCTTC
-	TRBV5-1	TRBJ2-7	TRBD1	CASSKTLGTADTYEQYF	TGCGCCAGCAGCAAAACTTTAGGGACAGCGGACACCTACGAGCAGTACTTC
-	TRBV30	TRBJ2-3	-	CASNPTGTRGDTQYF	TGTGCCAGTAATCCCACAGGTACTCGAGGAGATACGCAGTATTTT
-	TRBV24-1	TRBJ2-3	-	CATSDSGGPDTQYF	TGTGCCACCAGTGATTCTGGGGGCCCAGATACGCAGTATTTT
once	TRBV19	TRBJ1-5	-	CASSPRQGNQPQHF	TGTGCCAGTAGTCCTCGCCAGGGGAATCAGCCCCAGCATTTT
-	TRBV4-1	TRBJ1-1	-	CASSPRVGTEAFF	TGCGCCAGCAGCCCCAGGGTTGGAACTGAAGCTTTCTTT
-	TRBV9	TRBJ1-6	TRBD1	CASSVMTGSAPLHF	TGTGCCAGCAGCGTAATGACAGGGTCCGCACCCCTCCACTTT
once	TRBV19	TRBJ2-2	-	CASRTQGEGTGELFF	TGTGCCAGTAGAACACAGGGGGAGGGCACCGGGGAGCTGTTTTTT
-	TRBV6-2/TRBV6-3	TRBJ1-4	-	CASSYASSQWWEEKLFF	TGTGCCAGCAGTTACGCGTCCAGCCAATGGTGGGAAGAAAAACTGTTTTTT
-	TRBV12-2	TRBJ1-5	-	CASRLLSWDQPQHF	TGTGCAAGTCGCTTATTATCTTGGGATCAGCCCCAGCATTTT
-	TRBV24-1	TRBJ1-2	-	CATSDEGLVYGYTF	TGTGCCACCAGTGATGAAGGATTGGTCTATGGCTACACCTTC
-	TRBV18	TRBJ1-4	-	CASSPLGEKLFF	TGTGCCAGCTCACCCCTGGGGGAAAAACTGTTTTTT
-	TRBV6-1	TRBJ2-1	TRBD2	CASSGPPLAGGRSSYNEQFF	TGTGCCAGCAGTGGCCCTCCGCTAGCGGGGGGGAGGAGCTCCTACAATGAGCAGTTCTTC
-	TRBV5-1	TRBJ1-3	-	CASSLWEGGNTIYF	TGCGCCAGCAGCTTGTGGGAGGGCGGAAACACCATATATTTT
-	TRBV14	TRBJ2-5	TRBD2	CASSPGGLVGETQYF	TGTGCCAGCAGCCCCGGAGGACTAGTTGGAGAGACCCAGTACTTC
-	TRBV4-3	TRBJ2-3	-	CASSQEEGRADTQYF	TGCGCCAGCAGCCAAGAGGAAGGGCGAGCAGATACGCAGTATTTT
-	TRBV19	TRBJ1-5	-	CASKRLPTDQPQHF	TGTGCCAGTAAAAGACTGCCTACGGATCAGCCCCAGCATTTT
-	TRBV24-1	TRBJ1-1	-	CATSDLRGREAFF	TGTGCCACCAGTGATTTGAGGGGCAGGGAAGCTTTCTTT
-	TRBV10-3	TRBJ2-3	-	CAISALGTDTQYF	TGTGCCATCAGTGCACTGGGCACAGATACGCAGTATTTT
-	TRBV7-2	TRBJ2-3	TRBD2	CASSSRLAGPSTDTQYF	TGTGCCAGCAGCTCCCGACTAGCGGGGCCTAGCACAGATACGCAGTATTTT
once	TRBV5-4	TRBJ2-1	-	CASSLAWSEQFF	TGTGCCAGCAGCTTGGCCTGGTCGGAGCAGTTCTTC
-	TRBV18	TRBJ2-7	-	CASSPPGVLGEQYF	TGTGCCAGCTCACCGCCAGGGGTCTTGGGCGAGCAGTACTTC
-	TRBV9	TRBJ1-1	-	CASSPTARGAVNTEAFF	TGTGCCAGCAGCCCGACAGCTAGGGGGGCCGTAAACACTGAAGCTTTCTTT
-	TRBV9	TRBJ2-4	TRBD1	CASSEGTGMAKNIQYF	TGTGCCAGCAGCGAGGGGACAGGGATGGCCAAAAACATTCAGTACTTC
-	TRBV5-4	TRBJ2-5	TRBD1	CASSGQGAGVETQYF	TGTGCCAGCAGCGGACAGGGGGCTGGGGTGGAGACCCAGTACTTC
-	TRBV9	TRBJ2-7	-	CASSVSGSPLDEQYF	TGTGCCAGCAGCGTATCGGGGTCCCCGCTCGACGAGCAGTACTTC
-	TRBV18	TRBJ1-1	-	CASIRGGPVTNTEAFF	TGTGCCAGCATAAGGGGGGGGCCGGTCACGAACACTGAAGCTTTCTTT
-	TRBV7-6	TRBJ2-7	TRBD2	CASSLLPGLAGNEQYF	TGTGCCAGCAGCTTACTCCCTGGACTAGCGGGGAATGAGCAGTACTTC
-	TRBV4-1	TRBJ1-2	-	CASSQEGNRGNYGYTF	TGCGCCAGCAGCCAAGAAGGAAATCGGGGGAACTATGGCTACACCTTC
-	TRBV6-5	TRBJ1-6	-	CASRWGANSPLHF	TGTGCCAGCCGCTGGGGGGCAAATTCACCCCTCCACTTT
-	TRBV19	TRBJ1-4	-	CASSILQGGGYGNEKLFF	TGTGCCAGTAGTATCCTCCAGGGAGGGGGGTATGGTAATGAAAAACTGTTTTTT
-	TRBV3-1/TRBV3-2	TRBJ2-5	TRBD1	CASSQGPQGAKETQYF	TGTGCCAGCAGCCAAGGACCCCAGGGGGCCAAGGAGACCCAGTACTTC
-	TRBV5-1	TRBJ2-3	-	CASSLIRTTGDTQYF	TGCGCCAGCAGCCTTATCCGAACCACGGGAGATACGCAGTATTTT
-	TRBV18	TRBJ1-1	-	CASSPQPQLANTEAFF	TGTGCCAGCTCACCACAACCACAGCTAGCAAACACTGAAGCTTTCTTT
-	TRBV11-2	TRBJ1-1	-	CASSLGAGNTEAFF	TGTGCCAGCAGCCTTGGGGCGGGGAACACTGAAGCTTTCTTT
-	TRBV7-2	TRBJ2-2	TRBD2	CASSPGGGGFTGELFF	TGTGCCAGCAGCCCCGGGGGCGGGGGGTTCACCGGGGAGCTGTTTTTT
once	TRBV10-3	TRBJ1-2	-	CAISVAGDSYTF	TGTGCCATCAGTGTGGCAGGCGATAGCTACACCTTC
-	TRBV2	TRBJ1-6	-	CASRANPGDGNSPLHF	TGTGCCAGCAGGGCGAACCCGGGAGACGGTAATTCACCCCTCCACTTT